These 10 T cell receptor beta chains share one sample of origin, sequenced in a study of monozygotic twins with inflammatory bowel disease. TCRdb reanalyzed the 5' RACE reads, giving one entry per CDR3 protein sequence and no DNA. The sample is made up of about 440,000 distinct CDR3 sequences, and the top ten hold 2% to 3% of it. Sequencing was carried out using blood. These receptors were taken from a human donor with ulcerative colitis or Crohn's disease, or a healthy co-twin of an affected twin (not recorded which).

V usage is TRBV14 and J usage is TRBJ2-7; without DNA, the TCRdb call of TRBD1 cannot be checked. This CDR3 comprises 13 residues. Germline V gene data show CDR1 as SGHDN and CDR2 as FVKESK. CDR3: CASRGQGGHEQYF.

J is TRBJ1-4 and V is TRBV29-1; the D call from TCRdb, TRBD1, cannot be confirmed without DNA. Looked up from germline, CDR1 is SQVTM and CDR2 is ANQGSEA. The CDR3 extends over 13 amino acids. The CDR3: CSVARQSSEKLFF.

The gene calls are TRBV7-2 and TRBJ1-1; TCRdb indicates TRBD1, and absent DNA this call remains unverified. The CDR3 sequence is 13 residues long. Germline V gene sequence: CDR1 SGHTA, CDR2 FQGNSA. CDR3 region: CASSTGGTPEAFF.

The CDR3 loop reads CASSRLENYGYTF. The rearrangement uses TRBV14 and TRBJ1-2. Germline CDR1 is SGHDN and CDR2 is FVKESK. This CDR3 spans 13 amino acids. Full variable domain (rest looked up from reference TRBV14 and TRBJ1-2): EAGVTQFPSHSVIEKGQTVTLRCDPISGHDNLYWYRRVMGKEIKFLLHFVKESKQDESGMPNNRFLAERTGGTYSTLKVQPAELEDSGVYFCASSRLENYGYTFGSGTRLTVV.

The rearrangement joins TRBV9 to TRBJ2-5; the TCRdb call, TRBD2, lacks DNA for checking. Germline loops: CDR1 SGDLS, CDR2 YYNGEE. The length of the CDR3 is 16 residues. CDR3 amino acids: CASSVQGTSAQETQYF.

V usage is TRBV2 and J usage is TRBJ1-6. Germline lookup yields CDR1 SNHLY and CDR2 FYNNEI. The length of the CDR3 is 14 residues. The CDR3 spells CASNPFSYNSPLHF.

The chain recombines TRBV5-1 with TRBJ2-1; TCRdb proposes TRBD1, but this gene call is untestable without DNA. This CDR3 spans 15 amino acids. From germline, CDR1 is SGHRS and CDR2 YFSETQ. The CDR3 is CASSLAGTGANEQFF.

This CDR3 reads CASSLGAGTGKNIQYF. The J gene is TRBJ2-4, the V gene TRBV5-1; lacking DNA, the TRBD1 call made by TCRdb goes unchecked. Per the germline V gene, CDR1 is SGHRS and CDR2 is YFSETQ. The CDR3 length is 16 residues.

The chain employs TRBV5-1 and TRBJ2-5; the D call of TRBD2 rests on TCRdb alone, since no DNA is present to check it. The CDR3 covers 16 residues. Germline CDR1 is SGHRS and CDR2 is YFSETQ. The CDR3 loop is CASSSGSSGLKETQYF.

The chain combines TRBV12-3 or TRBV12-4 with TRBJ1-6. The CDR3 extends over 13 amino acids. This CDR3 is CASSGRGVPPLHF.